Below, 27 T cell receptor beta chains from the same sample are listed, as sequenced in a study of graft-versus-host responses after intestinal transplantation. Sequencing used immunoSEQ multiplex PCR; TCRdb keeps in-frame clones, though not all of them. The sample carries some 150,000 clones, 80% to 95% recorded once. No antigen is known for these receptors. This specimen consisted of unstimulated CD4+ T cells sorted from spleen or lymph node cells, obtained before intestinal transplant. These receptors all come from a human donor who received an intestinal transplant.

The rearrangement joins TRBV7-3 to TRBJ2-3, with TRBD2 identical over 7 bases. V lost 8 bases, J lost 6 bases, and 11 bases stayed unmatched. Germline CDR1 reads SGHTA; CDR2 reads FQGTGA. The CDR3 extends over 14 amino acids. This CDR3 is CASQRSGGMDTQYF. CDR3 DNA: TGTGCCAGCCAAAGATCGGGGGGTATGGATACGCAGTATTTT.

This chain connects TRBV11-1 to TRBJ2-2, with a weak D call TRBD2 (6 bases). This CDR3 has 14 residues. Germline V gene lookup returns CDR1 SGHAT and CDR2 FQDESV (reference sequence). Trimming removed 3 bases from V and 4 bases from J, with 9 bases in between. CDR3 loop: CASSFTGVTGELFF. The CDR3 DNA reads TGTGCCAGCAGCTTCACGGGAGTCACCGGGGAGCTGTTTTTT.

This clone has just a few counts. The chain links TRBV7-8 to TRBJ1-2; D remains ambiguous. With 5 bases removed from V and 5 bases from J, the gap between germline ends came to 12 bases. The CDR3 runs 13 residues. CDR1 SGHVS and CDR2 FQNEAQ come from the germline V gene. CDR3 amino acids: CASSEVAVYGYTF. The DNA for the CDR3 is TGTGCCAGCAGCGAAGTGGCAGTATATGGCTACACCTTC.

The chain recombines TRBV7-3 with TRBJ2-3; no reliable D call. CDR3 length: 15 amino acids. Germline V gene data show CDR1 as SGHTA and CDR2 as FQGTGA. Trimming took off 2 bases at V and 2 bases at J, with 11 bases between the two ends. CDR3 sequence: CASSLGVGITDTQYF. CDR3 in DNA: TGTGCCAGCAGCTTAGGAGTAGGGATCACAGATACGCAGTATTTT.

This chain links TRBV5-4 with TRBJ2-7, with 13 bases fitting TRBD2. The CDR3 extends over 16 amino acids. V dropped 4 bases and J dropped 8; count of bases not matched to a gene: 12. Germline V CDR1 and CDR2: SGHNT, YYREEE (reference sequence). DNA for the CDR3: TGTGCCAGCAGCCCGCCCCCCGGGACTAGCGGGATGAAGCAGTACTTC. Encoded protein: CASSPPPGTSGMKQYF. Drawing the rest from reference TRBV5-4 and TRBJ2-7, the complete variable domain is ETGVTQSPTHLIKTRGQQVTLRCSSQSGHNTVSWYQQALGQGPQFIFQYYREEENGRGNFPPRFSGLQFPNYSSELNVNALELDDSALYLCASSPPPGTSGMKQYFGPGTRLTVT.

The chain has TRBV30 and TRBJ2-1; tentative D call: TRBD2 (5 bases). CDR1 is GTSNPN and CDR2 is SVGIG in the germline V gene (reference sequence). The germline V and J ends were trimmed by 2 bases and 11 bases, with 19 bases remaining between them. This CDR3 comprises 14 residues. The CDR3 here is CAWSSPTSAPKQFF. In nucleotides, the CDR3 is TGTGCCTGGAGTTCCCCTACTAGTGCTCCTAAGCAGTTCTTC.

The genes are TRBV7-2 and TRBJ2-5; D call uncertain. This CDR3 spans 14 amino acids. The ends were cut back, 0 bases at V and 1 base at J, with 6 bases in the middle. Germline CDR1 is SGHTA and CDR2 is FQGNSA. As DNA, the CDR3 is TGTGCCAGCAGCTTAGCGACGGCCCAAGAGACCCAGTACTTC. It specifies CASSLATAQETQYF.

The V call is TRBV6-5, the J call TRBJ1-6; the match to TRBD1 covers 9 bases. Germline CDR1 reads MNHEY; CDR2 reads SVGAGI. CDR3 length: 14 amino acids. Trimming at V came to 7 bases and at J to 10 bases, leaving 8 bases not matched to a gene. This CDR3 is CASTEQGAGSPLHF. The CDR3, as DNA: TGTGCCAGCACTGAACAGGGGGCGGGCTCACCCCTCCACTTT.

The chain links TRBV28 to TRBJ2-3; no firm D call. The CDR3 has 15 amino acids. Trimming removed 4 bases at V and 3 bases at J, with 14 bases between. Germline V gives CDR1 MDHEN, CDR2 SYDVKM. The CDR3 reads CASSSLRMGTDTQYF. For the CDR3, the DNA is TGTGCCAGCAGTTCCCTACGAATGGGTACAGATACGCAGTATTTT.

The rearrangement uses TRBV5-1 and TRBJ2-7, with a weak D call TRBD1 (7 bases). Germline loops: CDR1 SGHRS, CDR2 YFSETQ. The CDR3 extends over 20 amino acids. Between the trimmed V and J ends, which lost 7 bases and 2 bases, there was a span of 34 bases. The CDR3 nucleotides read TGCGCCAGCTCCCCCGGGCTGGAGGGGGCCGTGATCCAGAAGACCTACGAGCAGTACTTC. Translating gives CASSPGLEGAVIQKTYEQYF.

V and J are TRBV4-1 and TRBJ2-7; 12 positions agree with TRBD1. The CDR3 contains 14 residues. Germline CDR1 is MGHRA and CDR2 is YSYEKL. Trimming removed 4 bases from V and 2 bases from J; junction bases left unmatched: 0. The DNA for the CDR3 is TGCGCCAGCAGCCGGGACAGGGGGCCCTACGAGCAGTACTTC. Protein sequence: CASSRDRGPYEQYF.

This clone was seen a single time. The rearrangement uses TRBV2 and TRBJ2-5; D may match TRBD1 or TRBD2 (5 bases each). This CDR3 contains 13 residues. Germline V CDR1 and CDR2: SNHLY, FYNNEI. Trimming shortened V by 0 bases and J by 13 bases, and 15 bases separated the two germline ends. The CDR3 is CASSEASGTPGYF. CDR3 DNA: TGTGCCAGCAGTGAAGCGTCCGGGACCCCTGGGTACTTC. Together with reference TRBV2 and TRBJ2-5, the CDR3 gives the full variable domain: EPEVTQTPSHQVTQMGQEVILRCVPISNHLYFYWYRQILGQKVEFLVSFYNNEISEKSEIFDDQFSVERPDGSNFTLKIRSTKLEDSAMYFCASSEASGTPGYFGPGTRLLVL.

CDR3 in amino acids: CASGTAIQETQYF. The CDR3, as DNA: TGCGCCAGCGGGACAGCCATTCAAGAGACCCAGTACTTC. The chain uses TRBV10-2 and TRBJ2-5, with 7 nucleotides matching TRBD1. The V gene end was trimmed by 8 bases and the J gene end by 2 bases; junction bases not matched to a gene: 5. The CDR3 loop spans 13 amino acids. Germline CDR1 WSHSY, CDR2 SAAADI.

The rearrangement links TRBV30 to TRBJ1-1; no clear D. V dropped 0 bases and J dropped 3 bases, with 17 bases sitting between them. The length of the CDR3 is 16 residues. The germline CDR1 and CDR2 sequences are GTSNPN and SVGIG (reference sequence). CDR3 bases: TGTGCCTGGAGTGTACCGCGTCAGCGGCGGTACACTGAAGCTTTCTTT. Residues: CAWSVPRQRRYTEAFF.

The V call is TRBV19, the J call TRBJ2-6; D tentatively reads TRBD1 or TRBD2 (5 bases each). The CDR3 sequence is 18 residues long. Germline V gene lookup returns CDR1 LNHDA and CDR2 SQIVND (reference sequence). The V gene lost 7 bases and the J gene lost 0 bases, with 19 bases spanning the gap. This chain's CDR3 is CASTSRDGRDSGANVLTF. CDR3 sequence (DNA): TGTGCCAGTACCAGCCGGGACGGCCGGGACTCTGGGGCCAACGTCCTGACTTTC.

J is TRBJ2-5 and V is TRBV7-8; 11 bases agree with TRBD2. The CDR3 totals 20 residues. The junction had 22 bases not matched to a gene; V was cut back by 5 bases and J by 5 bases. The germline CDR1 and CDR2 sequences are SGHVS and FQNEAQ. CDR3 coding DNA: TGTGCCAGCAGCCCGAGCAGACTAGCGGGGACCGATGGGTTGCGGGAGACCCAGTACTTC. This sequence encodes CASSPSRLAGTDGLRETQYF. The entire variable domain, with the rest obtained from reference TRBV7-8 and TRBJ2-5, is as follows: GAGVSQSPRYKVAKRGQDVALRCDPISGHVSLFWYQQALGQGPEFLTYFQNEAQLDKSGLPSDRFFAERPEGSVSTLKIQRTQQEDSAVYLCASSPSRLAGTDGLRETQYFGPGTRLLVL.

The chain couples TRBV7-9 to TRBJ1-5, with TRBD1 identical over 7 bases. CDR1 is SEHNR and CDR2 is FQNEAQ in the germline V gene (reference sequence). The junction had 6 bases not matched to a gene; V was cut back by 2 bases and J by 2 bases. The CDR3 has 16 residues. CDR3 nucleotides: TGTGCCAGCAGCTTATTCAGGGGGAAGGGCAATCAGCCCCAGCATTTT. Translating gives CASSLFRGKGNQPQHF.

This chain links TRBV4-1 with TRBJ2-7; 11 positions agree with TRBD1. V gave up 4 bases and J gave up 7 bases; unmatched junction bases: 6. The CDR3 contains 14 residues. Germline lookup yields CDR1 MGHRA and CDR2 YSYEKL. The CDR3 nucleotides read TGCGCCAGCAGCCGGACAGGGGGCTCGGAGGAGCAGTACTTC. It codes for CASSRTGGSEEQYF.

Concerning this clone itself: This specimen includes other DNA sequences encoding the same CDR3. V usage is TRBV7-2 and J usage is TRBJ2-2; D uncertain. Germline CDR1 reads SGHTA; CDR2 reads FQGNSA. V was pared by 1 base and J by 4 bases, with 4 bases between. This CDR3 region has 13 residues. The CDR3 here is CASSLGGTGELFF. The CDR3, as DNA: TGTGCCAGCAGCTTAGGAGGCACCGGGGAGCTGTTTTTT. The full variable domain, its missing parts supplied by reference TRBV7-2 and TRBJ2-2, is GAGVSQSPSNKVTEKGKDVELRCDPISGHTALYWYRQSLGQGLEFLIYFQGNSAPDKSGLPSDRFSAERTGGSVSTLTIQRTQQEDSAVYLCASSLGGTGELFFGEGSRLTVL.

The chain has TRBV7-7 and TRBJ2-1, with D uncertain. Looked up from germline, CDR1 is SSHAT and CDR2 is FNYEAQ (reference sequence). The CDR3 is 15 residues long. V dropped 5 bases and J dropped 0 bases, with 11 bases sitting between them. The CDR3 DNA reads as TGTGCCAGCAGCCCAAGTCGAAGCTCCTACAATGAGCAGTTCTTC. This gives the protein CASSPSRSSYNEQFF.

The J gene is TRBJ1-5, the V gene TRBV7-2; no reliable D call. V gave up 5 bases and J gave up 3 bases, with 8 bases separating them. Germline assignment: CDR1 SGHTA and CDR2 FQGNSA. This CDR3 is 13 amino acids long. The CDR3 DNA reads TGTGCCAGCAGCGATCCTGACAATCAGCCCCAGCATTTT. Its protein is CASSDPDNQPQHF. Combining the CDR3 with reference TRBV7-2 and TRBJ1-5 gives the whole variable domain GAGVSQSPSNKVTEKGKDVELRCDPISGHTALYWYRQSLGQGLEFLIYFQGNSAPDKSGLPSDRFSAERTGGSVSTLTIQRTQQEDSAVYLCASSDPDNQPQHFGDGTRLSIL.

This chain joins TRBV11-3 and TRBJ2-7; D remains unclear. The CDR3 covers 15 residues. V lost 0 bases to trimming and J lost 6 bases, with 15 bases between them. Germline V CDR1 and CDR2: SGHNT, YENEEA. CDR3 region: CASSLEPYPSTEQYF. DNA of the CDR3: TGTGCCAGCAGCTTAGAACCGTACCCCTCAACCGAGCAGTACTTC.

The gene calls are TRBV7-9 and TRBJ1-5; D gene uncertain. Between the trimmed V and J ends, which lost 1 base and 7 bases, there was a span of 5 bases. From germline, CDR1 is SEHNR and CDR2 FQNEAQ (reference sequence). This CDR3 is 12 amino acids long. CDR3 nucleotides: TGTGCCAGCAGCTTAGGGTACCAGCCCCAGCATTTT. Protein product: CASSLGYQPQHF.

The chain carries TRBV5-1 and TRBJ1-2; D ambiguous. There are 13 residues in the CDR3. Germline assignment: CDR1 SGHRS and CDR2 YFSETQ. Trimming left V 0 bases short and J 6 bases short, with 9 bases between. CDR3 DNA sequence: TGCGCCAGCAGCTTGGCAATCGGGGATGGCTACACCTTC. It encodes CASSLAIGDGYTF.

The rearrangement joins TRBV2 to TRBJ1-2; tentative D call: TRBD1 (6 bases). There are 13 residues in the CDR3. Germline CDR1 SNHLY, CDR2 FYNNEI. V dropped 10 bases and J dropped 8 bases, with 20 bases sitting between them. CDR3 amino acids: CATERTVGRGYTF. The CDR3 coding sequence is TGTGCCACCGAACGGACAGTCGGGAGGGGCTACACCTTC. The full variable domain, completed using reference TRBV2 and TRBJ1-2, is EPEVTQTPSHQVTQMGQEVILRCVPISNHLYFYWYRQILGQKVEFLVSFYNNEISEKSEIFDDQFSVERPDGSNFTLKIRSTKLEDSAMYFCATERTVGRGYTFGSGTRLTVV.

The chain is built from TRBV28 and TRBJ2-1; D uncertain. The CDR3 contains 13 residues. Looked up from germline, CDR1 is MDHEN and CDR2 is SYDVKM. V was cut by 2 bases and J by 6 bases, with 8 bases left in between. CDR3 residues: CASSLGGRNEQFF. As DNA, the CDR3 is TGTGCCAGCAGTTTAGGCGGACGCAATGAGCAGTTCTTC.

CDR3 protein: CASSPYVDRGLGGYTF. DNA of the CDR3: TGTGCCAGCAGTCCTTACGTGGACAGGGGGCTAGGGGGCTACACCTTC. This chain uses TRBV28 with TRBJ1-2; 11 nucleotides match TRBD1. J was trimmed by 8 bases and V by 5 bases; bases with no gene match: 13. Looked up from germline, CDR1 is MDHEN and CDR2 is SYDVKM. The CDR3 is 16 residues long.